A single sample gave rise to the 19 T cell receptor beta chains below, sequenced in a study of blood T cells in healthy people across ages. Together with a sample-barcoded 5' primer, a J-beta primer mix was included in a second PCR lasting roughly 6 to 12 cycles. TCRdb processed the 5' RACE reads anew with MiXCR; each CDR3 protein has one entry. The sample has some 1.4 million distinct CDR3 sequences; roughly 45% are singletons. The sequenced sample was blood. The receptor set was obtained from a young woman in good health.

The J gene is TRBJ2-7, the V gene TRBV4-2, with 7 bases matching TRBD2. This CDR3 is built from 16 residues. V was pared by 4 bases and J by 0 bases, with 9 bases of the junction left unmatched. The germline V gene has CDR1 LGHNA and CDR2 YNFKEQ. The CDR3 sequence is CASSLLSGESSYEQYF. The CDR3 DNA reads TGTGCCAGCAGCCTCCTAAGCGGGGAGAGCTCCTACGAGCAGTACTTC.

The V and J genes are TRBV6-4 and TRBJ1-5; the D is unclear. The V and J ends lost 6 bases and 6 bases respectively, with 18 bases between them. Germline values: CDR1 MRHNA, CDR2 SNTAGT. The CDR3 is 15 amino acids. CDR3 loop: CASSPGGGNRQPQHF. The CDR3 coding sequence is TGTGCCAGCAGCCCAGGAGGAGGGAATCGTCAGCCCCAGCATTTT.

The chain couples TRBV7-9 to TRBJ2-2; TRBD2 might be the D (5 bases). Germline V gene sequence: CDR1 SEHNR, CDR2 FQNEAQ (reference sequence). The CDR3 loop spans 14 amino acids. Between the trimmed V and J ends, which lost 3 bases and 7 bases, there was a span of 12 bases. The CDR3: CASSLLGSSGELFF. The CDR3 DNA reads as TGTGCCAGCAGCTTGTTGGGGAGCAGCGGGGAGCTGTTTTTT. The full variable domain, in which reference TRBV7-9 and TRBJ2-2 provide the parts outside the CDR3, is DTGVSQNPRHKITKRGQNVTFRCDPISEHNRLYWYRQTLGQGPEFLTYFQNEAQLEKSRLLSDRFSAERPKGSFSTLEIQRTEQGDSAMYLCASSLLGSSGELFFGEGSRLTVL.

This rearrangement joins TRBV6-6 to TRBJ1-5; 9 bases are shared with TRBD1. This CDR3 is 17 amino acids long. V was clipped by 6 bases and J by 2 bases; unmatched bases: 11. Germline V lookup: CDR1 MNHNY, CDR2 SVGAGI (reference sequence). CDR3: CASRGQGQRVGNQPQHF. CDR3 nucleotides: TGTGCCAGCAGGGGACAGGGTCAAAGGGTGGGCAATCAGCCCCAGCATTTT.

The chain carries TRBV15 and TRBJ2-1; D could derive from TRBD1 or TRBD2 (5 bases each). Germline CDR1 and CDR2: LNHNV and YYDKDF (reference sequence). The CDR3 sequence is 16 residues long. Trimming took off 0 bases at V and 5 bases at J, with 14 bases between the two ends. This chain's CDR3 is CATSRDGGPGNNEQFF. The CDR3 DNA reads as TGTGCCACCAGCAGAGATGGGGGACCCGGCAACAATGAGCAGTTCTTC.

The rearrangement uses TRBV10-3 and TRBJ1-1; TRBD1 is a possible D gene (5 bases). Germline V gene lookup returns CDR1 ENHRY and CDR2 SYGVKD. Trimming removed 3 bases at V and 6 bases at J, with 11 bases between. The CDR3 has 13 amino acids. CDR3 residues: CAISDGAPPEAFF. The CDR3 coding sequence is TGTGCCATCAGTGATGGGGCACCCCCTGAAGCTTTCTTT.

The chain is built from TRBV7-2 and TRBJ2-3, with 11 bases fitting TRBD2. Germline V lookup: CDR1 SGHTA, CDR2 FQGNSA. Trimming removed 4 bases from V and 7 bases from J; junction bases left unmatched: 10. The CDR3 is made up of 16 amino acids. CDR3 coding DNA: TGTGCCAGCAGCTCGGCAGGGACTAGCGGCTCATATACGCAGTATTTT. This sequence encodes CASSSAGTSGSYTQYF.

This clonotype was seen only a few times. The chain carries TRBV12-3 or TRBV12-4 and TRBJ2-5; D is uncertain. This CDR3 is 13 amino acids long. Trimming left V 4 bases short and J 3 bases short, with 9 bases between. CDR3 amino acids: CASSSGEKETQYF. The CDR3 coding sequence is TGTGCCAGCAGTTCTGGGGAAAAAGAGACCCAGTACTTC.

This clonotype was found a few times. Here the CDR3 reads CASMVFASGGSDEQFF. The CDR3 nucleotides read TGTGCCAGCATGGTTTTTGCGAGCGGGGGGTCCGATGAGCAGTTCTTC. This chain uses TRBV2 with TRBJ2-1, with TRBD2 matching 9 bases. Per germline, CDR1 SNHLY and CDR2 FYNNEI. This CDR3 comprises 16 residues. The ends lost 7 bases at V and 8 bases at J; junction bases unmatched: 15.

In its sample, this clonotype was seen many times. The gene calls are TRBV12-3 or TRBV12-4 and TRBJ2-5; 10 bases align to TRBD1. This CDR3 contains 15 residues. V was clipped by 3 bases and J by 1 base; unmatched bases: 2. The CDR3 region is CASSLGTGAQETQYF. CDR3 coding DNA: TGTGCCAGCAGTTTGGGGACAGGGGCCCAAGAGACCCAGTACTTC.

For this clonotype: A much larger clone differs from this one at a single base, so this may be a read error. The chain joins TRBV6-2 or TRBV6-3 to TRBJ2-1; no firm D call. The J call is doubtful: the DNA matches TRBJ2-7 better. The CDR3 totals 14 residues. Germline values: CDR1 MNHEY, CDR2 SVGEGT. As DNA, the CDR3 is TGTGCCAGCAGAATTAGCTATACCTACAATGAGCAGTACTTC. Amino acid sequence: CASRISYTYNEQYF.

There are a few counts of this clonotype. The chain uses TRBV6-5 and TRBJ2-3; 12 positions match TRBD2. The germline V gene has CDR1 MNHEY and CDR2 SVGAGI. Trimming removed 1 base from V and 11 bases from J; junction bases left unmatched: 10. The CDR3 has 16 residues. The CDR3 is CASSYFHTQTSGGQYF. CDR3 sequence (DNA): TGTGCCAGCAGTTACTTTCACACTCAGACTAGCGGGGGGCAGTATTTT.

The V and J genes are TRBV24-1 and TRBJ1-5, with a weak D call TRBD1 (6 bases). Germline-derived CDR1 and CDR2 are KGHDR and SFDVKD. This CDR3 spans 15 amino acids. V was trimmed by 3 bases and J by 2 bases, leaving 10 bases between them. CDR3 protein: CATSDGTLGNQPQHF. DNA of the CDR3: TGTGCCACCAGTGATGGGACATTGGGCAATCAGCCCCAGCATTTT.

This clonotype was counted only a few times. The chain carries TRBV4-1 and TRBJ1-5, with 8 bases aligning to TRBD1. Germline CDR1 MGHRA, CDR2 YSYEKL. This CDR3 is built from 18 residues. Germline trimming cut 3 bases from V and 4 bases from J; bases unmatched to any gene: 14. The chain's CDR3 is CASSQFEGQGLRNQPQHF. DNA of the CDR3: TGCGCCAGCAGCCAGTTTGAAGGACAGGGTCTCCGGAATCAGCCCCAGCATTTT.

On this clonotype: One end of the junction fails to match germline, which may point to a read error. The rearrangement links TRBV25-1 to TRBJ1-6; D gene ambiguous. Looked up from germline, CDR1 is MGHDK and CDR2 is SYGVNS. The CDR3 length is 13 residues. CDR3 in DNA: TGTGCCAGCAGTCGCCATGGGGATTCACCCCTCCTCTTT. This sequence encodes CASSRHGDSPLLF.

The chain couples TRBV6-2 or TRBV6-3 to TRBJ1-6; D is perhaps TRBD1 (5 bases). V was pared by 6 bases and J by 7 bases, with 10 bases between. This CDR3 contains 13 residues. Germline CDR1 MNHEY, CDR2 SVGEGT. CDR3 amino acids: CASSSRDNSPLHF. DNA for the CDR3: TGTGCCAGCAGCTCCCGGGACAATTCACCCCTCCACTTT.

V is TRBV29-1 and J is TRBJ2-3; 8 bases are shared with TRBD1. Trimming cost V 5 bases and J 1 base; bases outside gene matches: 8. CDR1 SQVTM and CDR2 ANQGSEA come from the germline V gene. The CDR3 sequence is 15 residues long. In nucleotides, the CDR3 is TGCAGCGTTACCGGACAGGGAGTAGGCACAGATACGCAGTATTTT. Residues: CSVTGQGVGTDTQYF.

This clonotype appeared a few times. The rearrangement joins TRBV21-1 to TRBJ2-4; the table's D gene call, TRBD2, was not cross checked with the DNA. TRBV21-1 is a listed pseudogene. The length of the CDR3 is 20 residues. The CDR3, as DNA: TGTGCCAGCAGCTTCCCCTGGAGGGGGAGGGACAGAGTTGCCAAAAACATTCAGTACTTC. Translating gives CASSFPWRGRDRVAKNIQYF.

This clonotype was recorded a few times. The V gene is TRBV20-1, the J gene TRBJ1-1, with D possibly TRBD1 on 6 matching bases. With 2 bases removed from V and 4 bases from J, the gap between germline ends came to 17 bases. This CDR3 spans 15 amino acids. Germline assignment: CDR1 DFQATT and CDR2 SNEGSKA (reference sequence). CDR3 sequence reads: CSARPLAGAGTEAFF. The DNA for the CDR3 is TGCAGTGCTAGACCCCTGGCAGGGGCGGGCACTGAAGCTTTCTTT.